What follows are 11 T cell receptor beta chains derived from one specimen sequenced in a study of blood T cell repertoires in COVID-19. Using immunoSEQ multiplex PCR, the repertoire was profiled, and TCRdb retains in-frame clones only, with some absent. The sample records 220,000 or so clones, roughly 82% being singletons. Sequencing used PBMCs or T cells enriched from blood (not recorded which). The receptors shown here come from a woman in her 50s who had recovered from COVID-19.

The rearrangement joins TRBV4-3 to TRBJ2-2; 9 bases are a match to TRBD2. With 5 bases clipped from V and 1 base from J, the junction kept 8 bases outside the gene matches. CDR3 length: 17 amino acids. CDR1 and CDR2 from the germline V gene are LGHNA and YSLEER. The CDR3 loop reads CASSLSGGSWNTGELFF. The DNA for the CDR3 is TGCGCCAGCAGCTTAAGCGGGGGGAGTTGGAACACCGGGGAGCTGTTTTTT.

Here the CDR3 DNA reads TGTGCCACCAGCAGGGTTCACAGGACAAATGAAAAACTGTTTTTT. It is translated as CATSRVHRTNEKLFF. The chain carries TRBV15 and TRBJ1-4; tentative D call: TRBD1 (5 bases). The CDR3 sequence is 15 residues long. CDR1 is LNHNV and CDR2 is YYDKDF in the germline V gene (reference sequence). V gave up 3 bases and J gave up 5 bases, with 13 bases separating them.

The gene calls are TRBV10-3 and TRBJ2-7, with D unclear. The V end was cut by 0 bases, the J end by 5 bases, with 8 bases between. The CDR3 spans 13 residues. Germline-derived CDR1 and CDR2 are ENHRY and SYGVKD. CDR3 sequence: CAISESGRNEQYF. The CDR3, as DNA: TGTGCCATCAGTGAGTCGGGCAGAAACGAGCAGTACTTC.

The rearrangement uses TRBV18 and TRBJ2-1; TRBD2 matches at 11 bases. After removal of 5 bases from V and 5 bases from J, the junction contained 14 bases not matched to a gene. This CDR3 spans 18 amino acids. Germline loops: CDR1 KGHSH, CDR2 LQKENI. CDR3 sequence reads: CASSYGLAGGPVDNEQFF. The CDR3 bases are TGTGCCAGCTCATACGGTTTAGCGGGGGGGCCAGTTGACAATGAGCAGTTCTTC.

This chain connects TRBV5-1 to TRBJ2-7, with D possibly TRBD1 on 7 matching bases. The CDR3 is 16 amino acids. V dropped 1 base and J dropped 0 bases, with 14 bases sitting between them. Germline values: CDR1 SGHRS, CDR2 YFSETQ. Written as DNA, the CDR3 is TGCGCCAGCAGCTTGTCAGGGGGGACCCACTCCTACGAGCAGTACTTC. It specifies CASSLSGGTHSYEQYF.

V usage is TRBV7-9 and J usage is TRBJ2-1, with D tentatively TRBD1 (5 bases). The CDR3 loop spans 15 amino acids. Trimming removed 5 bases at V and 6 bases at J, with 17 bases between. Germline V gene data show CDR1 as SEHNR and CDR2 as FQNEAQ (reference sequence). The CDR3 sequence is CASSKQAALTNEQFF. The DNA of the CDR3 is TGTGCCAGCAGCAAACAGGCCGCCCTGACCAATGAGCAGTTCTTC.

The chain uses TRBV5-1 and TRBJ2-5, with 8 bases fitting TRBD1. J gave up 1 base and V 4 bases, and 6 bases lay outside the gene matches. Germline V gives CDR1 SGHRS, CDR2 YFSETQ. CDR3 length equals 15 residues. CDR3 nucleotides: TGCGCCAGCAGCCGACAGGGGCGATTCCAAGAGACCCAGTACTTC. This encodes CASSRQGRFQETQYF.

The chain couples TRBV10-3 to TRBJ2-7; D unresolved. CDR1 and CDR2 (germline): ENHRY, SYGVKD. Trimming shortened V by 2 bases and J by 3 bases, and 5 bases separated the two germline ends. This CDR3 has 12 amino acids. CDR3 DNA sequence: TGTGCCATCAGTGAGATCGTCTACGAGCAGTACTTC. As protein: CAISEIVYEQYF.

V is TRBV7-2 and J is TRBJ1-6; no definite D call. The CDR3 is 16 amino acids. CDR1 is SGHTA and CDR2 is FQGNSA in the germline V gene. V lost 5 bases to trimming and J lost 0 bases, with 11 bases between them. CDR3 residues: CASSTYSLSYNSPLHF. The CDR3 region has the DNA TGTGCCAGCAGCACATATAGCCTCTCCTATAATTCACCCCTCCACTTT.

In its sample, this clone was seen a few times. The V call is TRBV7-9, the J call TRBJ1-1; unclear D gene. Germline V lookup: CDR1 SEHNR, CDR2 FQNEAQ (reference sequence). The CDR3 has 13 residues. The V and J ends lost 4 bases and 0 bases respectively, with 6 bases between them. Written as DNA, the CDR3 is TGTGCCAGCAGCTCTACTTTGAACACTGAAGCTTTCTTT. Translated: CASSSTLNTEAFF.

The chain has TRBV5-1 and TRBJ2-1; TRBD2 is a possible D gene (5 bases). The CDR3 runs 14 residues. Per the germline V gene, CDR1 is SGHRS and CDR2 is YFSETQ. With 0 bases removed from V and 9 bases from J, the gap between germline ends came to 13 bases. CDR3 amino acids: CASSLAPGLGEQFF. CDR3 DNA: TGCGCCAGCAGCTTGGCCCCGGGATTGGGTGAGCAGTTCTTC.